Listed below are T cell receptor beta chains from one sample, sequenced in a study of blood T cell repertoires in COVID-19. TCRdb's copy holds only in-frame clones and misses some; the assay was immunoSEQ multiplex PCR. The sample consists of approximately 500,000 clones, less than 90% of them appearing once. The material sequenced was peripheral blood. Source of these receptors: a woman between 45 and 60 years old with COVID-19, enrolled during active disease. The CDR3 runs from the conserved cysteine through the conserved F or W. Each record gives: J gene, V gene, clone size, D gene, CDR3 DNA, CDR3 protein. D genes are given only for firm matches. Rows may omit the clone size; those that give it use once, few, many or a size class.

TRBJ1-6 TRBV6-2/TRBV6-3 once - TGTGCCAGCAGTCCAAGGGGACAAACGGTTAGGACCCTCCACTTT CASSPRGQTVRTLHF
TRBJ2-5 TRBV7-3 - TRBD2 TGTGCCAGCAGCCCTAGCGGGGGCCTCCAAGAGACCCAGTACTTC CASSPSGGLQETQYF
TRBJ1-4 TRBV3-1/TRBV3-2 - - TGTGCCAGCAGCCAAGACGGAGGATCTGAAAAACTGTTTTTT CASSQDGGSEKLFF
TRBJ1-1 TRBV12-5 - - TGTGCTAGTGGTTTGGTACAGGACACTGAAGCTTTCTTT CASGLVQDTEAFF
TRBJ1-6 TRBV13 few TRBD1 TGTGCCAGCAGCTCACGACAGGGGATGTCACCCCTCCACTTT CASSSRQGMSPLHF
TRBJ1-2 TRBV18 - - TGTGCCAGCTCACTTCTGGGCAGGGGCCTTCACTATGGCTACACCTTC CASSLLGRGLHYGYTF
TRBJ1-1 TRBV19 - - TGTGCCAGTAGTGTCCAGCATCAGGGAAACACTGAAGCTTTCTTT CASSVQHQGNTEAFF
TRBJ1-2 TRBV4-1 once TRBD1 TGCGCCAGCAGCCAAGCACAGGGGGCTAGTGGCTACACCTTC CASSQAQGASGYTF
TRBJ2-7 TRBV6-5 once - TGTGCCAGCAGCGCAGACAGGTTGAGGGCCGAGCAGTACTTC CASSADRLRAEQYF
TRBJ1-2 TRBV7-2 few TRBD1 TGTGCCAGCAGCTTCCGACAGGGAGGTGGCTACACCTTC CASSFRQGGGYTF
TRBJ2-1 TRBV10-3 - TRBD2 TGTGCCATCAGTGACGTTGGGACTAGCGGGAGTCGGGCGGGGGGCAATGAGCAGTTCTTC CAISDVGTSGSRAGGNEQFF
TRBJ2-7 TRBV29-1 - - TGCAGCGTTGAAGACTCCGGGACGGGGGACTACGAGCAGTACTTC CSVEDSGTGDYEQYF
TRBJ1-2 TRBV10-3 - TRBD1 TGTGCCATCAGCGAAGGGACAGCCAGCTATGGCTACACCTTC CAISEGTASYGYTF
TRBJ2-2 TRBV12-1 - - TGTGCCAGCAGCCCGCCCCAACTAGCGGGGGGGCCGAAGACCGGGGAGCTGTTTTTT CASSPPQLAGGPKTGELFF
TRBJ2-1 TRBV11-2 - TRBD2 TGTGCCAGCAGTCGAGCTAGCGGGGGTTACAATGAGCAGTTCTTC CASSRASGGYNEQFF
TRBJ2-7 TRBV6-1 - - TGTGCCAGCAGTGATAACGAGCAGTACTTC CASSDNEQYF
TRBJ1-2 TRBV30 - - TGTGCCTGGACCACCCGGGGGTTTGGCTACACCTTC CAWTTRGFGYTF
TRBJ1-6 TRBV27 - - TGTGCCAGCAACACCCGACAACCTAATTCACCCCTCCACTTT CASNTRQPNSPLHF
TRBJ1-1 TRBV15 - - TGTGCCACCAGCAGAGAGGGCAGGGGAAACACTGAAGCTTTCTTT CATSREGRGNTEAFF
TRBJ2-3 TRBV10-2 - - TGCGCCAGCAGTGGACGGGGGGCCTTCACAGATACGCAGTATTTT CASSGRGAFTDTQYF
TRBJ1-3 TRBV19 few - TGTGCCAGTAGTGACACTTTCTCTGGAAACACCATATATTTT CASSDTFSGNTIYF
TRBJ1-2 TRBV4-1 - - TGCGCCAGCAGCCAAGAGTCCTTCGGAGGACTATGGCTGGGCTACACCTTC CASSQESFGGLWLGYTF
TRBJ2-2 TRBV2 - - TGTGCCAGCAGTGGAGAAGTCACCGGGGAGCTGTTTTTT CASSGEVTGELFF
TRBJ1-4 TRBV30 - TRBD1 TGTGCCTGTCGGACAGGTGAAAAACTGTTTTTT CACRTGEKLFF
TRBJ2-3 TRBV5-6 - TRBD1 TGTGCCAGCAGCTCGCCTAGACAGGGATACACAGATACGCAGTATTTT CASSSPRQGYTDTQYF
TRBJ2-3 TRBV6-1 - TRBD1 TGTGCCAGCAGTGAGAGGACAGGTATTAGCACAGATACGCAGTATTTT CASSERTGISTDTQYF
TRBJ1-4 TRBV4-2 - - TGTGCCAGCAGCCAAGGAGGGTTCAGTGAAAAACTGTTTTTT CASSQGGFSEKLFF
TRBJ1-1 TRBV5-1 - TRBD1 TGCGCCAGCAGCGCCGGGACAGGGGTCACTGAAGCTTTCTTT CASSAGTGVTEAFF
TRBJ1-4 TRBV28 - TRBD1 TGTGCCAGCAGTCAAGGAGGGACAGGGAATGAAAAACTGTTTTTT CASSQGGTGNEKLFF
TRBJ1-3 TRBV7-9 - - TGTGCCAGCCTCTCCTACCCCCGGGGGAAGGCTGGAAACACCATATATTTT CASLSYPRGKAGNTIYF
TRBJ2-1 TRBV9 - TRBD2 TGTGCCAGCAGCGTAGTGAGCGGGGACTACAATGAGCAGTTCTTC CASSVVSGDYNEQFF
TRBJ1-3 TRBV19 - - TGTGCCAGTACGGACATATTTCGAGGCACCATATATTTT CASTDIFRGTIYF